The sequence of this T cell receptor beta chain was determined in a study of post-analysis software for immune sequencing data. Study findings and constraints: The study found TRBV5-6, TRBV5-1 and TRBV20-1 among a few TRBV segments more frequent in patients than controls. F measure grouped same-batch samples tightly together. Controls significantly exceeded multiple sclerosis patients in normalized Chao1 diversity.

Unique molecular identifiers tagged the TCR beta cDNA libraries. Roughly 450,000 cDNA molecules were recovered from an input of roughly 0.85 to 10 million T cells. In TCRdb, the PCR reads were re-called with MiXCR into one record per CDR3 protein. The sample comprises roughly 570,000 distinct CDR3 sequences, under 40% of which are singletons, and 4.5% to 7.5% rests with the top ten. The germline V gene encodes CDR1 SGHTA and CDR2 FQGNSA. The V end was cut by 1 base, the J end by 5 bases, with 7 bases between. The CDR3 is 13 amino acids. This clonotype was detected once. The antigen is undetermined. Sequencing used blood. This TCR derives from a girl aged 2-17 years with multiple sclerosis. This chain uses TRBV7-2 with TRBJ2-3; D possibly corresponds to TRBD1 (6 bases). The CDR3 is CASSLGQVDTQYF. The CDR3 nucleotides read TGTGCCAGCAGCTTAGGACAGGTAGATACGCAGTATTTT.